The entry below describes one T cell receptor beta chain. This CDR3 is built from 13 residues. The ends were cut back, 3 bases at V and 7 bases at J, with 12 bases in the middle. This record belongs to a study of blood T cell repertoires in COVID-19. Study-level background: Acute-phase and convalescent COVID-19 samples originated in the United States, Italy and Spain. Nucleic acid was either cDNA or gDNA, and it came from T cells, B-cell-depleted T cells, or PBMCs.

TCRdb keeps only in-frame clones here, not all; method: immunoSEQ multiplex PCR. In the table there are approximately 90,000 clones, around 87% of which are singletons. The sample taken for sequencing was peripheral blood. The rearrangement links TRBV12-3 or TRBV12-4 to TRBJ1-1; D gene ambiguous. The sequence was obtained from a human donor with acute or convalescent COVID-19. The donor label of this sample is uncertain. CDR3 sequence: CASSLWPTGEAFF. The CDR3 nucleotides read TGTGCCAGCAGTTTGTGGCCGACGGGTGAAGCTTTCTTT.